This TCR beta chain was profiled in a study of T cell repertoires in cytomegalovirus infection. Looking at the study overall: Use of recently identified HLA-C-restricted and well-studied HLA-B-restricted CMV epitopes was part of the study. CMV infection together with matching HLA type was indicated by public TCR beta signatures.

General observations from the study: Using cumulative public TCR beta family frequency, the authors identified those who carried CMV together with the relevant HLA. What dominated the ex vivo response were HLA-C-restricted CMV-specific TCR beta clonotypes.

TCRdb fed the reads into MiXCR, producing one record per CDR3 protein. The sample consists of approximately 600,000 distinct CDR3 sequences, about 39% of them appearing once. Note on this clonotype: Its target is unknown.

This CDR3 is 18 amino acids long. V dropped 7 bases and J dropped 0; count of bases not matched to a gene: 7. Germline V gives CDR1 MNHEY, CDR2 SMNVEV (reference sequence). This TCR was sampled from a human donor in good health (CMV status not recorded). Some clones in this sample may be carry-over from other donors' samples. The sequences come from cultured PBMCs, collected from culture after CMV antigen stimulation. The rearrangement joins TRBV27 to TRBJ2-6; TRBD2 aligns across 12 bases. In DNA, the CDR3 is TGTGCCAGCAAAAAACTAGCGGGAGGTCTCTCTGGGGCCAACGTCCTGACTTTC. It is translated as CASKKLAGGLSGANVLTF.